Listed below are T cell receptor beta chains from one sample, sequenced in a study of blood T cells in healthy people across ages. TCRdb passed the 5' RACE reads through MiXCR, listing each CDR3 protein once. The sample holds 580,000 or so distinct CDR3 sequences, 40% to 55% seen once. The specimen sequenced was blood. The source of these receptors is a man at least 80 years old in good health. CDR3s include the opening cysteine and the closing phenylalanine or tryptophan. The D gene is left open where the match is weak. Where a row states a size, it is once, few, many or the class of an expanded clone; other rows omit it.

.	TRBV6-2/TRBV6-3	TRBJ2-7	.	TGTGCCAGCAGACCTACTAGTCGGCCCCTCTACGAGCAGTACTTC	CASRPTSRPLYEQYF
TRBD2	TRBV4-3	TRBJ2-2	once	TGCGCCAGCAGCCTGCTTAGCGGGAGTGGGACCGGGGAGCTGTTTTTT	CASSLLSGSGTGELFF
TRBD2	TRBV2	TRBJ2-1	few	TGTGCCAGCATAAGAGGCGGGGGCTACAATGAGCAGTTCTTC	CASIRGGGYNEQFF
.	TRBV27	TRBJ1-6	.	TGTGCCAGCAGTCCCTCAGGGGCCAATTCACCCCTCCACTTT	CASSPSGANSPLHF
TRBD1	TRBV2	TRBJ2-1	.	TGTGCCAGCAGGGACTCAGGGGGCTCCTACAATGAGCAGTTCTTC	CASRDSGGSYNEQFF
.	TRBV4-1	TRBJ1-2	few	TGCGCCAGCAGCCAAGATTACAGATTCTATGGCTACACCTTC	CASSQDYRFYGYTF
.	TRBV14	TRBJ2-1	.	TGTGCCAGCAGCCAAGGTGGCAGACTAGCCTACAATGAGCAGTTCTTC	CASSQGGRLAYNEQFF
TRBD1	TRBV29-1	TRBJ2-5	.	TGCAGTGCTACAGGGGCTGAAGAGACCCAGTACTTC	CSATGAEETQYF
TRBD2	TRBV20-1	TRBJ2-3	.	TGCAGTGCTAGAGTCAGCGGGGGTGTCCGCGATACGCAGTATTTT	CSARVSGGVRDTQYF
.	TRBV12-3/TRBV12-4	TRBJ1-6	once	TGTGCCAGCAGCCCCCAAAGGGCTCGGAATTCACCCCTCCACTTT	CASSPQRARNSPLHF
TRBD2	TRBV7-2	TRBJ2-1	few	TGTGCCAGCAGTGGGAGGGCCAACTTTTACAATGAGCAGTTCTTC	CASSGRANFYNEQFF
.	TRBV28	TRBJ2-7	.	TGTGCCAGCAGGACTGTAGGGGACGAGCAGTACTTC	CASRTVGDEQYF
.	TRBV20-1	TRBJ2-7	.	TGCAGTGCTAAGAGGGGATCCTACGAGCAGTACTTC	CSAKRGSYEQYF
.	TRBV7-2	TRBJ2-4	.	TGTGCCAGCAGTTCGGGACTCCTAGCCAAAAACATTCAGTACTTC	CASSSGLLAKNIQYF
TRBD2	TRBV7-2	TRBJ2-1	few	TGTGCCAGCAGTTACAGCGGGGCGGTGTCCTACAATGAGCAGTTCTTC	CASSYSGAVSYNEQFF
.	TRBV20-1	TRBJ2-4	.	TGCAGTGCTAAATTGTGGGACATTCAGTACTTC	CSAKLWDIQYF
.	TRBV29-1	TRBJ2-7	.	TGCAGCGCCGCGGCCAGGAAGGGCTACGAGCAGTACTTC	CSAAARKGYEQYF
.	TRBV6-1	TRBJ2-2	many	TGTGCCAGCAGCCGAGCGGGACAGAACACCGGGGAGCTGTTTTTT	CASSRAGQNTGELFF
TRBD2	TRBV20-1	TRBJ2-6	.	TGCAGTGCTAGAGTGCCACTAGCGGGAGATTCTGGGGCCAACGTCCTGACTTTC	CSARVPLAGDSGANVLTF
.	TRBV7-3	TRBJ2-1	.	TGTGCCGGCAGCCCCCCCGCGAACAATGAGCAGTTCTTC	CAGSPPANNEQFF
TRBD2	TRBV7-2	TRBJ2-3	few	TGTGCCAGCAGAGGAAGCGGGACCAACACAGATACGCAGTATTTT	CASRGSGTNTDTQYF
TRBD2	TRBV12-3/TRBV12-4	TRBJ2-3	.	TGTGCCAGCAGGACTAGCGGGGGGACTAGCACAGATACGCAGTATTTT	CASRTSGGTSTDTQYF
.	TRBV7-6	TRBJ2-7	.	TGTACCAGCAGTTCAATGGGGGGAAACGCGCTCGAGCAGTACTTC	CTSSSMGGNALEQYF